Listed below are T cell receptor beta chains from one sample, sequenced in a study of T cell clonotyping in hematopoietic cell transplantation. TCRdb's copy holds only in-frame clones and misses some; the assay was immunoSEQ multiplex PCR. The sample holds roughly 30,000 clones; more than 70% are singletons and the top ten take about 1.8%. The starting material was peripheral blood mononuclear cells, obtained before stem cell transplant. The source is a man aged 35 to 55 with acute myeloid leukemia. Some clones in this sample may be carry-over from other donors' samples. Both conserved end residues are part of each CDR3. The D gene is left open where the match is weak. Clone size appears in some rows only: once, few, many, or a class for an expanded clone.

j_call: TRBJ1-2
v_call: TRBV18
clone_size: NA
d_call: NA
cdr3_aa: CASSRGGKYGYTF
cdr3_nt: TGTGCCAGCTCACGAGGGGGGAAATATGGCTACACCTTC

j_call: TRBJ1-2
v_call: TRBV30
clone_size: NA
d_call: NA
cdr3_aa: CACPQKGFGYGYTF
cdr3_nt: TGTGCCTGTCCTCAGAAGGGGTTTGGATATGGCTACACCTTC

j_call: TRBJ1-1
v_call: TRBV5-1
clone_size: NA
d_call: TRBD1
cdr3_aa: CASSLAPQGIGSTEAFF
cdr3_nt: TGCGCCAGCAGCTTGGCCCCACAGGGGATAGGTAGCACTGAAGCTTTCTTT

j_call: TRBJ2-7
v_call: TRBV5-6
clone_size: once
d_call: NA
cdr3_aa: CASSLTGGQYF
cdr3_nt: TGTGCCAGCAGCTTGACTGGGGGGCAGTACTTC

j_call: TRBJ2-7
v_call: TRBV7-8
clone_size: NA
d_call: NA
cdr3_aa: CASSSDLQRESYEQYF
cdr3_nt: TGTGCCAGCAGCTCGGATCTACAGAGAGAAAGCTACGAGCAGTACTTC

j_call: TRBJ1-6
v_call: TRBV4-3
clone_size: NA
d_call: NA
cdr3_aa: CASSQDYRVSYNSPLHF
cdr3_nt: TGCGCCAGCAGCCAAGACTACAGGGTCTCCTATAATTCACCCCTCCACTTT

j_call: TRBJ2-1
v_call: TRBV2
clone_size: NA
d_call: TRBD2
cdr3_aa: CASSEVFSGSSYNEQFF
cdr3_nt: TGTGCCAGCAGTGAAGTATTCAGCGGGAGCTCCTACAATGAGCAGTTCTTC

j_call: TRBJ2-3
v_call: TRBV28
clone_size: NA
d_call: NA
cdr3_aa: CASSLLGATDTQYF
cdr3_nt: TGTGCCAGCAGTTTACTGGGGGCTACAGATACGCAGTATTTT

j_call: TRBJ1-1
v_call: TRBV9
clone_size: NA
d_call: TRBD1
cdr3_aa: CASSVIAGGLGTEAFF
cdr3_nt: TGTGCCAGCAGCGTAATAGCAGGGGGCTTGGGCACTGAAGCTTTCTTT

j_call: TRBJ1-1
v_call: TRBV6-5
clone_size: once
d_call: NA
cdr3_aa: CASSRDFLNTEAFF
cdr3_nt: TGTGCCAGCAGCCGGGACTTCCTGAACACTGAAGCTTTCTTT

j_call: TRBJ1-1
v_call: TRBV29-1
clone_size: NA
d_call: TRBD1
cdr3_aa: CSPDAPQGSNTEAFF
cdr3_nt: TGCAGCCCCGACGCCCCACAGGGGTCGAACACTGAAGCTTTCTTT

j_call: TRBJ2-7
v_call: TRBV5-1
clone_size: NA
d_call: TRBD2
cdr3_aa: CASSLETQREAYYEQYF
cdr3_nt: TGCGCCAGCAGCTTGGAAACCCAGCGGGAGGCTTATTACGAGCAGTACTTC

j_call: TRBJ1-1
v_call: TRBV5-6
clone_size: NA
d_call: TRBD1
cdr3_aa: CASSLPQGARTEAFF
cdr3_nt: TGTGCCAGCAGCTTACCGCAGGGGGCGCGCACTGAAGCTTTCTTT

j_call: TRBJ2-3
v_call: TRBV5-4
clone_size: NA
d_call: NA
cdr3_aa: CASSLGGSPLGTQYF
cdr3_nt: TGTGCCAGCAGCTTGGGCGGCAGCCCTTTAGGTACGCAGTATTTT

j_call: TRBJ1-4
v_call: TRBV6-5
clone_size: NA
d_call: NA
cdr3_aa: CASSLSRAPLNEKLFF
cdr3_nt: TGTGCCAGCAGTTTATCCCGGGCCCCGCTTAATGAAAAACTGTTTTTT

j_call: TRBJ2-1
v_call: TRBV7-9
clone_size: NA
d_call: TRBD1
cdr3_aa: CASSPRTGYGYNEQFF
cdr3_nt: TGTGCCAGCAGCCCCCGGACAGGGTATGGATACAATGAGCAGTTCTTC

j_call: TRBJ1-2
v_call: TRBV28
clone_size: few
d_call: NA
cdr3_aa: CASSPGSVGRTYGYTF
cdr3_nt: TGTGCCAGCAGTCCGGGTTCTGTGGGCCGAACCTATGGCTACACCTTC

j_call: TRBJ2-7
v_call: TRBV4-1
clone_size: NA
d_call: NA
cdr3_aa: CASKASSHEQYF
cdr3_nt: TGCGCCAGCAAGGCTAGTTCCCACGAGCAGTACTTC

j_call: TRBJ2-1
v_call: TRBV7-9
clone_size: NA
d_call: NA
cdr3_aa: CASSLKHEQFF
cdr3_nt: TGTGCCAGCAGCTTAAAGCATGAGCAGTTCTTC

j_call: TRBJ2-1
v_call: TRBV6-6
clone_size: NA
d_call: NA
cdr3_aa: CASSYGGVTANNEQFF
cdr3_nt: TGTGCCAGCAGTTACGGGGGAGTAACGGCCAACAATGAGCAGTTCTTC

j_call: TRBJ1-2
v_call: TRBV11-2
clone_size: NA
d_call: NA
cdr3_aa: CATGRGSGYTF
cdr3_nt: TGTGCAACCGGTAGGGGGTCTGGCTACACCTTC

j_call: TRBJ1-5
v_call: TRBV19
clone_size: NA
d_call: NA
cdr3_aa: CASTSFEEPQHF
cdr3_nt: TGTGCCAGTACTTCCTTTGAGGAGCCCCAGCATTTT

j_call: TRBJ2-2
v_call: TRBV14
clone_size: NA
d_call: NA
cdr3_aa: CASSLQKMNTGELFF
cdr3_nt: TGTGCCAGCAGCCTACAGAAGATGAACACCGGGGAGCTGTTTTTT

j_call: TRBJ1-1
v_call: TRBV5-6
clone_size: NA
d_call: NA
cdr3_aa: CASSFVGGGGAFF
cdr3_nt: TGTGCCAGCAGCTTTGTGGGTGGCGGCGGAGCTTTCTTT

j_call: TRBJ2-1
v_call: TRBV4-3
clone_size: NA
d_call: NA
cdr3_aa: CASSQDIYGLSSYNEQFF
cdr3_nt: TGCGCCAGCAGCCAAGATATCTATGGGCTCAGCTCCTACAATGAGCAGTTCTTC

j_call: TRBJ1-2
v_call: TRBV28
clone_size: NA
d_call: TRBD1
cdr3_aa: CASSKAGTGGAGGYTF
cdr3_nt: TGTGCCAGCAGTAAAGCCGGGACAGGGGGCGCGGGTGGCTACACCTTC

j_call: TRBJ2-3
v_call: TRBV7-9
clone_size: NA
d_call: TRBD2
cdr3_aa: CASSFTAGGSTDTQYF
cdr3_nt: TGTGCCAGCAGCTTTACAGCGGGAGGGAGCACAGATACGCAGTATTTT

j_call: TRBJ2-2
v_call: TRBV5-6
clone_size: NA
d_call: TRBD2
cdr3_aa: CASSLTSAGELFF
cdr3_nt: TGTGCCAGCAGCCTTACTAGCGCCGGGGAGCTGTTTTTT

j_call: TRBJ1-6
v_call: TRBV5-4
clone_size: NA
d_call: TRBD1
cdr3_aa: CASSWTSGTENSPLHF
cdr3_nt: TGTGCCAGCAGCTGGACCTCCGGGACAGAAAATTCACCCCTCCACTTT

j_call: TRBJ1-5
v_call: TRBV28
clone_size: NA
d_call: NA
cdr3_aa: CASAGPRQPQHF
cdr3_nt: TGTGCCAGTGCAGGTCCACGTCAGCCCCAGCATTTT

j_call: TRBJ2-5
v_call: TRBV7-2
clone_size: NA
d_call: NA
cdr3_aa: CASSFGLSGETQYF
cdr3_nt: TGTGCCAGCAGCTTCGGCCTAAGCGGGGAGACCCAGTACTTC

j_call: TRBJ1-5
v_call: TRBV27
clone_size: NA
d_call: TRBD1
cdr3_aa: CASSRQGYDQPQHF
cdr3_nt: TGTGCCAGCAGTAGACAGGGCTATGATCAGCCCCAGCATTTT

j_call: TRBJ2-7
v_call: TRBV6-5
clone_size: NA
d_call: NA
cdr3_aa: CASEGRGAGSYEQYF
cdr3_nt: TGTGCCAGCGAGGGCCGGGGGGCCGGCTCCTACGAGCAGTACTTC

j_call: TRBJ1-2
v_call: TRBV5-1
clone_size: NA
d_call: TRBD1
cdr3_aa: CASRTGPKDIGYTF
cdr3_nt: TGCGCCAGCCGGACAGGGCCTAAGGATATCGGCTACACCTTC

j_call: TRBJ2-7
v_call: TRBV11-1
clone_size: NA
d_call: NA
cdr3_aa: CASSLSMGAHEQYF
cdr3_nt: TGTGCCAGCAGCTTAAGTATGGGGGCCCACGAGCAGTACTTC

j_call: TRBJ2-7
v_call: TRBV5-8
clone_size: NA
d_call: NA
cdr3_aa: CASSLGQGLYEQYF
cdr3_nt: TGTGCCAGCAGCTTGGGTCAGGGACTCTACGAGCAGTACTTC

j_call: TRBJ2-3
v_call: TRBV5-8
clone_size: NA
d_call: NA
cdr3_aa: CASSLERTDTQYF
cdr3_nt: TGTGCCAGCAGCTTGGAGAGGACAGATACGCAGTATTTT

j_call: TRBJ1-2
v_call: TRBV5-6
clone_size: few
d_call: NA
cdr3_aa: CASSLQGTGGYTF
cdr3_nt: TGTGCCAGCAGTTTACAGGGTACTGGTGGCTACACCTTC

j_call: TRBJ2-3
v_call: TRBV6-1
clone_size: NA
d_call: TRBD2
cdr3_aa: CASKGLAGITDTQYF
cdr3_nt: TGTGCCAGCAAGGGACTAGCGGGAATCACAGATACGCAGTATTTT

j_call: TRBJ1-2
v_call: TRBV7-6
clone_size: NA
d_call: NA
cdr3_aa: CASSPFQGSNGYTF
cdr3_nt: TGTGCCAGCAGCCCCTTCCAGGGCTCGAATGGCTACACCTTC

j_call: TRBJ1-5
v_call: TRBV6-6
clone_size: NA
d_call: NA
cdr3_aa: CASSPSNAYQPQHF
cdr3_nt: TGTGCCAGCAGCCCATCCAACGCGTATCAGCCCCAGCATTTT

j_call: TRBJ2-5
v_call: TRBV11-3
clone_size: few
d_call: NA
cdr3_aa: CASSPRPTETQYF
cdr3_nt: TGTGCCAGCAGCCCCCGACCCACGGAGACCCAGTACTTC

j_call: TRBJ2-3
v_call: TRBV19
clone_size: once
d_call: NA
cdr3_aa: CAISQGPGTQYF
cdr3_nt: TGTGCCATTTCACAGGGCCCCGGTACGCAGTATTTT

j_call: TRBJ1-3
v_call: TRBV7-9
clone_size: NA
d_call: TRBD1
cdr3_aa: CASSHTGTGGNTIYF
cdr3_nt: TGTGCCAGCAGCCACACTGGGACAGGGGGAAACACCATATATTTT

j_call: TRBJ2-7
v_call: TRBV10-3
clone_size: NA
d_call: NA
cdr3_aa: CAISDRRQADEQYF
cdr3_nt: TGTGCCATCAGTGATCGTCGACAGGCGGACGAGCAGTACTTC

j_call: TRBJ2-1
v_call: TRBV11-2
clone_size: NA
d_call: NA
cdr3_aa: CASSLTRTLSYNEQFF
cdr3_nt: TGTGCCAGCAGCTTAACTCGGACGCTCTCCTACAATGAGCAGTTCTTC

j_call: TRBJ1-1
v_call: TRBV29-1
clone_size: NA
d_call: NA
cdr3_aa: CSANSRRNTEAFF
cdr3_nt: TGCAGCGCAAACTCGAGGCGGAACACTGAAGCTTTCTTT

j_call: TRBJ2-6
v_call: TRBV19
clone_size: NA
d_call: TRBD2
cdr3_aa: CASSRSRGAGANVLTF
cdr3_nt: TGTGCCAGTAGTAGGTCTCGGGGGGCTGGGGCCAACGTCCTGACTTTC

j_call: TRBJ2-3
v_call: TRBV7-2
clone_size: NA
d_call: NA
cdr3_aa: CASSPPGWRRTTDTQYF
cdr3_nt: TGTGCCAGCAGCCCCCCCGGGTGGCGGAGAACCACAGATACGCAGTATTTT

j_call: TRBJ1-6
v_call: TRBV9
clone_size: NA
d_call: NA
cdr3_aa: CASSPGAGQLKSPLHF
cdr3_nt: TGTGCCAGCAGCCCCGGAGCGGGGCAGTTAAAATCACCCCTCCACTTT

j_call: TRBJ2-1
v_call: TRBV29-1
clone_size: NA
d_call: TRBD2
cdr3_aa: CSVERSGGPRNEQFF
cdr3_nt: TGCAGCGTTGAACGCTCGGGAGGGCCGCGAAATGAGCAGTTCTTC

j_call: TRBJ1-1
v_call: TRBV29-1
clone_size: NA
d_call: NA
cdr3_aa: CSVDLVFTEAFF
cdr3_nt: TGCAGCGTTGATCTGGTTTTCACTGAAGCTTTCTTT

j_call: TRBJ2-5
v_call: TRBV10-3
clone_size: NA
d_call: NA
cdr3_aa: CAIPQGPPNKETQYF
cdr3_nt: TGTGCCATCCCCCAGGGGCCGCCGAACAAAGAGACCCAGTACTTC

j_call: TRBJ1-2
v_call: TRBV10-3
clone_size: NA
d_call: TRBD1
cdr3_aa: CAISGQGQDGYTF
cdr3_nt: TGTGCCATCAGTGGACAGGGGCAGGATGGCTACACCTTC

j_call: TRBJ1-1
v_call: TRBV2
clone_size: NA
d_call: NA
cdr3_aa: CASSGGGPDGSSEAFF
cdr3_nt: TGTGCCAGCAGCGGAGGGGGGCCGGATGGGTCGTCTGAAGCTTTCTTT

j_call: TRBJ1-2
v_call: TRBV5-1
clone_size: NA
d_call: NA
cdr3_aa: CASSFSTVNYGYTF
cdr3_nt: TGCGCCAGCAGCTTTTCAACAGTCAACTATGGCTACACCTTC

j_call: TRBJ1-1
v_call: TRBV25-1
clone_size: NA
d_call: NA
cdr3_aa: CASSRLNTEAFF
cdr3_nt: TGTGCCAGCAGTCGTCTGAACACTGAAGCTTTCTTT